This T cell receptor beta chain was captured by sequencing in a study of beta chain features in type 1 diabetes. Study-wide context: Examination of sorted cells across all samples involved roughly 100 million cells. Points from the study as a whole: Type 1 diabetes patients showed a moderate but significant shortening of TCRB CDR3s in all four CD4+ subsets. For type 1 diabetes patients, VDJ junctions showed fewer insertions and more deletions.

Expressed TCRB transcripts were sequenced because the entire RNA isolate underwent reverse transcription. Generated by immunoSEQ multiplex PCR, the TCRdb table keeps only in-frame clones and is missing some. The sample includes hundreds of thousands of clones, 13% seen only once; the top ten take approximately 0.022%. CD4+ naive, central memory, regulatory and stem cell-like memory cells were sorted via CD45RO/CCR7/CD25/CD127/CD95/CD27. In the case of this clone: Antigen specificity is unknown.

This CDR3 spans 14 amino acids. The V end lost 3 bases, the J end lost 0 bases, and 6 bases lay between the germline ends. CDR1 is SGHTA, CDR2 FQGNSA, per germline. The sequenced sample was naive CD4+ T cells from blood. V gene TRBV7-2 combines with J gene TRBJ1-5; D remains unclear. The receptor was isolated from a man younger than 35 with type 1 diabetes. As DNA, the CDR3 is TGTGCCAGCAGCTTCTTTGATAGCAATCAGCCCCAGCATTTT. The encoded protein is CASSFFDSNQPQHF.